The 27 T cell receptor beta chains in this list originate from one sample, sequenced in a study of tumor-infiltrating lymphocytes in primary liver carcinoma. Starting material for RNA and DNA co-extraction consisted of about 17-34 mg of unsorted bulk tissue. From about 490 ng of total RNA, TCR beta-specific cDNA was reverse-transcribed using a constant-region primer. Three nested multiplex PCR rounds of slightly modified ARM-PCR generated TCR beta libraries. The opening two PCR rounds, about 11 cycles each, paired TRBV1-TRBV30 forward primers with a C-beta reverse primer. MiXCR, run by TCRdb on the multiplex PCR reads, gives a single entry per CDR3 protein. The repertoire consists of tens of thousands of distinct CDR3 sequences, with about 65% occurring once and the leading ten covering less than 45%. The specimen was liver tumor tissue from sampling region 4. Subset denoted: tumor region T4, right-lateral pole. All receptors come from a middle-aged man with primary liver carcinoma and hepatitis B virus infection.

In regard to this clonotype: An end of the junction does not agree with germline; a read error may underlie this. The chain uses TRBV12-3 or TRBV12-4 and TRBJ2-4; perhaps D is TRBD1 or TRBD2 (5 bases each). CDR3 length equals 18 residues. The CDR3 spells CASSLRGGADIAKNVQYF. The CDR3 nucleotides read TGTGCCAGTAGTTTACGGGGTGGGGCGGACATAGCCAAAAACGTTCAGTACTTC.

The rearrangement links TRBV4-2 to TRBJ2-7; 9 bases line up with TRBD2. Germline CDR1 and CDR2: LGHNA and YNFKEQ. The CDR3 sequence is 16 residues long. Germline trimming cut 3 bases from V and 9 bases from J; bases unmatched to any gene: 15. The DNA for the CDR3 is TGTGCCAGCAGCCATGCGGCTAGCGGGGTTTCCTATGGGCAGTACTTC. This encodes CASSHAASGVSYGQYF.

As concerns this clonotype: The CDR3 does not close with the conserved phenylalanine or tryptophan, likely indicating a read error. This chain connects TRBV12-3 or TRBV12-4 to TRBJ2-4; D possibly corresponds to TRBD1 (5 bases). The V end was cut by 2 bases, the J end by 2 bases, with 19 bases between. This CDR3 is built from 18 residues. The CDR3 DNA follows: TGTGCCAGCAGTTTATGGGGTGGGGCGGACATAACCAAAAACATTCAGTACATT. Translating gives CASSLWGGADITKNIQYI.

The J gene is TRBJ2-1, the V gene TRBV24-1, with TRBD2 as a possible D gene (5 bases). This CDR3 region has 17 residues. The germline V and J ends were trimmed by 8 bases and 0 bases, with 19 bases remaining between them. The germline gives CDR1 KGHDR, CDR2 SFDVKD. The CDR3 DNA reads as TGTGCCACCAATGAATATTCTACGACTAACTCCTACAATGAGCAGTTCTTC. Protein sequence: CATNEYSTTNSYNEQFF.

Comment on this clonotype: At one boundary the junction diverges from the germline segment, which might be a read error. The rearrangement joins TRBV10-2 to TRBJ2-5; 7 nucleotides match TRBD1. The CDR3 totals 13 residues. From germline, CDR1 is WSHSY and CDR2 SAAADI. CDR3 amino acids: CASTTGTFEIQYF. CDR3 DNA: TGCGCCAGCACGACAGGGACGTTTGAGATCCAGTACTTC.

As concerns this clonotype: A much larger clone sits a single nucleotide away, making a read error possible. The V call is TRBV5-1, the J call TRBJ1-1; D remains unclear. CDR1 is SGHRS and CDR2 is YFSETQ in the germline V gene. This CDR3 has 16 residues. The CDR3, as DNA: TGCGCCATCAGCTTGGCCGACGGAGGCAGACACACTGAAGCTTTCTTT. Amino acids: CAISLADGGRHTEAFF.

As for this clonotype: The CDR3 end shows no conserved phenylalanine or tryptophan, and so a read error is likely. The genes are TRBV12-3 or TRBV12-4 and TRBJ1-2, with 11 bases matching TRBD1. The CDR3 is made up of 15 amino acids. The CDR3 DNA reads TGCGCCAGAAGCCTCGGACAGGGGGCAAACTATGGCTACACCATC. Translated: CARSLGQGANYGYTI.

On this clonotype itself: One junction end does not reproduce the germline sequence, and a read error may be involved. The rearrangement uses TRBV28 and TRBJ2-7, with 10 bases aligning to TRBD1. The CDR3 spans 15 residues. Germline CDR1 and CDR2: MDHEN and SYDVKM. The chain's CDR3 is CASRGGGQGTYEQYF. The CDR3 nucleotides read TGTGCCAGCAGGGGAGGGGGACAGGGGACCTACGAGCAGTATTTC.

About this clonotype: An end of the junction differs from the germline gene, which may be a read error. V gene TRBV10-3 combines with J gene TRBJ1-1; D is undetermined. CDR3 length equals 13 residues. Germline values: CDR1 ENHRY, CDR2 SYGVKD. The CDR3 here is CAIMGRLNTEALF. The CDR3 DNA sequence: TGTGCCATCATGGGCAGGCTAAACACCGAAGCTCTCTTT.

This clonotype has only a few counts. This chain connects TRBV10-3 to TRBJ1-2; D not certain. Trimming removed 6 bases at V and 3 bases at J, with 11 bases between. The germline CDR1 and CDR2 sequences are ENHRY and SYGVKD. CDR3 size: 13 residues. The CDR3 region has the DNA TGTGCCATCAGAGTCTACAGAGACTATGGCTACACCTTC. As protein: CAIRVYRDYGYTF.

This clonotype was seen more than once but under ten times. A clone one base away is much larger, so this may be a read error. This chain uses TRBV6-5 with TRBJ2-1; possibly TRBD1 or TRBD2 for D (5 bases each). This CDR3 has 16 amino acids. In germline, CDR1 is MNHEY, CDR2 SVGAGI. CDR3 DNA sequence: TGTGTCAGCAGTCTGGGGACCAGCGGCTCCTACAATGAGCAGTTCTTC. Protein: CVSSLGTSGSYNEQFF.

This clonotype has only one observation. The final CDR3 position lacks the conserved phenylalanine or tryptophan, pointing to a likely read error. J is TRBJ2-7 and V is TRBV11-2; TRBD2 might be the D (6 bases). The CDR3 is 15 residues long. Germline V lookup: CDR1 SGHAT, CDR2 FQNNGV. The CDR3 loop reads CASSLTLASASEQYL. CDR3 nucleotides: TGTGCTAGCAGCTTAACCCTAGCGAGTGCTAGCGAGCAGTACTTA.

V and J are TRBV12-3 or TRBV12-4 and TRBJ2-2; the D is unclear. This CDR3 spans 13 amino acids. The V gene lost 10 bases and the J gene lost 8 bases, with 17 bases spanning the gap. The DNA of the CDR3 is TGTGCCAACAACGGCTACTCCACTGGGGAGCTGTTTTTT. Its translation is CANNGYSTGELFF.

At least ten counts were recorded for this clonotype. The V gene is TRBV12-3 or TRBV12-4, the J gene TRBJ2-7; D not resolved. Trimming removed 5 bases from V and 0 bases from J, with 8 bases in between. CDR3 length: 13 amino acids. The CDR3 bases are TGTGCCAGCAGTGGAAGCATCTCCTACGAGCAGTACTTC. Protein: CASSGSISYEQYF.

This clonotype was seen ten or more times. The genes are TRBV28 and TRBJ1-2, with no clear D. The germline V and J ends were trimmed by 3 bases and 4 bases, with 9 bases remaining between them. Germline V gene data show CDR1 as MDHEN and CDR2 as SYDVKM. This CDR3 spans 13 amino acids. The CDR3 coding sequence is TGTGCCAGCAGTTTCTTGCGCGGCTATGGCTACACCTTC. It encodes CASSFLRGYGYTF.

This clonotype showed up just once. This chain joins TRBV5-4 and TRBJ1-1; tentatively, D is TRBD1 (6 bases). Germline V gene lookup returns CDR1 SGHNT and CDR2 YYREEE (reference sequence). With 6 bases removed from V and 3 bases from J, the gap between germline ends came to 18 bases. The CDR3 spans 15 residues. The CDR3 bases are TGTGCCAGCAAGTCGGGGGGCTACATGGACACTGAAGCTTTCTTT. It translates to CASKSGGYMDTEAFF. Filled out from reference TRBV5-4 and TRBJ1-1, the complete variable domain reads ETGVTQSPTHLIKTRGQQVTLRCSSQSGHNTVSWYQQALGQGPQFIFQYYREEENGRGNFPPRFSGLQFPNYSSELNVNALELDDSALYLCASKSGGYMDTEAFFGQGTRLTVV.

This clonotype was found many times. The V gene is TRBV10-1, the J gene TRBJ2-3; 10 bases are a match to TRBD2. J gave up 4 bases and V 2 bases, and 3 bases lay outside the gene matches. From germline, CDR1 is WNHNN and CDR2 SYGVQD (reference sequence). CDR3 size: 15 residues. The CDR3: CASSETSGTADTQYF. The CDR3 region has the DNA TGCGCCAGCAGTGAGACTAGCGGGACGGCAGATACGCAGTATTTT.

This clonotype was observed a single time. At one boundary the junction diverges from the germline segment, which might be a read error. The V call is TRBV4-1, the J call TRBJ1-4, with D tentatively TRBD1 (5 bases). CDR3 length: 16 amino acids. Per germline, CDR1 MGHRA and CDR2 YSYEKL. The CDR3 coding sequence is TGCGCCAGCAGCCAAGACCGAGGCAGGGAAGGTGAAAGACTGTTTTTT. It yields the protein CASSQDRGREGERLFF.

This clonotype was seen just once. The gene calls are TRBV6-2 or TRBV6-3 and TRBJ2-1, with TRBD2 matching 10 bases. Germline V lookup: CDR1 MNHEY, CDR2 SVGEGT. The CDR3 has 15 amino acids. Germline trimming cut 9 bases from V and 4 bases from J; bases unmatched to any gene: 9. This chain's CDR3 is CASHATSGWYNEQFF. Here the CDR3 DNA reads TGTGCCAGTCATGCGACTAGCGGGTGGTACAATGAGCAGTTCTTC.

The chain carries TRBV2 and TRBJ1-4; 9 bases fit TRBD1. Germline V gene lookup returns CDR1 SNHLY and CDR2 FYNNEI. This CDR3 comprises 15 residues. Losses at the gene ends were 7 bases for V and 2 bases for J; bases not matched to a gene: 5. CDR3: CASIRQGVTNEKLFF. The DNA for the CDR3 is TGTGCCAGCATCCGACAGGGGGTGACTAATGAAAAACTGTTTTTT.

Notes on this clonotype: The junction differs from germline at one of its ends, possibly a read error. The rearrangement uses TRBV4-2 and TRBJ2-2; 12 nucleotides agree with TRBD2. CDR1 and CDR2 from the germline V gene are LGHNA and YNFKEQ. This CDR3 has 19 amino acids. The CDR3 loop reads CACSQALAGGLANTGKLFF. CDR3 nucleotides: TGTGCCTGCAGCCAAGCGCTAGCGGGAGGGTTAGCGAACACCGGGAAGCTGTTTTTT.

Points on this clonotype: At one end, the junction sequence differs from germline, possibly due to a read error. This sequence joins TRBV4-1 and TRBJ2-2; 10 bases are a match to TRBD2. CDR1 and CDR2 from the germline V gene are MGHRA and YSYEKL. The CDR3 loop spans 18 amino acids. The CDR3 spells CASSQDSGGVWYTWEPFF. The CDR3 nucleotides read TGCGCCAGCAGCCAAGACAGCGGGGGGGTGTGGTACACCTGGGAGCCGTTTTTT.

The table lists this clonotype with a few counts. A much bigger clone sits one base away, suggesting this may be a read error. The rearrangement links TRBV7-9 to TRBJ2-1; D gene uncertain. The germline V gene has CDR1 SEHNR and CDR2 FQNEAQ (reference sequence). Between the trimmed V and J ends, which lost 1 base and 12 bases, there was a span of 10 bases. CDR3 length equals 12 residues. The CDR3 reads CASSLEILGQFF. The CDR3 bases are TGTGCCAGCAGCTTAGAAATATTAGGGCAGTTCTTC. Supplemented by reference TRBV7-9 and TRBJ2-1, the full variable domain reads DTGVSQNPRHKITKRGQNVTFRCDPISEHNRLYWYRQTLGQGPEFLTYFQNEAQLEKSRLLSDRFSAERPKGSFSTLEIQRTEQGDSAMYLCASSLEILGQFFGPGTRLTVL.

As regards this clonotype: This may arise from a read error, as a much more abundant clone is one base away. This chain connects TRBV4-3 to TRBJ2-3; TRBD2 agrees at 10 bases. The CDR3 runs 14 residues. Germline values: CDR1 LGHNA, CDR2 YSLEER. The CDR3 protein is CTSSPTSGTDTQYF. The CDR3 DNA is TGCACCAGCAGCCCGACTAGCGGGACAGATACGCAGTATTTT.

As concerns this clonotype: The germline gene is not matched at one end of the junction; a read error may be the cause. Here the CDR3 reads CAISGVPTDTQYF. The DNA of the CDR3 is TGTGCCATCAGCGGGGTACCCACAGATACACAGTATTTT. The genes are TRBV10-3 and TRBJ2-3, with D possibly matching TRBD2 (5 bases). The CDR3 length is 13 residues. Germline CDR1 ENHRY, CDR2 SYGVKD.

As concerns this clonotype: No conserved phenylalanine or tryptophan ends this CDR3, so it is likely a read error. J is TRBJ2-3 and V is TRBV29-1; D is perhaps TRBD1 or TRBD2 (5 bases each). This CDR3 has 12 residues. Germline V gene sequence: CDR1 SQVTM, CDR2 ANQGSEA. The CDR3 is CSVGGGTGTQYL. As DNA, the CDR3 is TGCAGCGTGGGCGGAGGCACAGGTACGCAGTATTTG.

With regard to this clonotype: One junction end disagrees with the germline gene, perhaps due to a read error. This rearrangement joins TRBV11-2 to TRBJ1-1; no reliable D call. Germline lookup yields CDR1 SGHAT and CDR2 FQNNGV. This CDR3 comprises 15 residues. CDR3 region: CANSLGRGFYTGAFF. For the CDR3, the DNA is TGTGCCAACAGCCTAGGCCGGGGATTTTACACTGGAGCTTTCTTT.